The 25 T cell receptor beta chains given below trace back to one sample, sequenced in a study of blood T cell repertoires in COVID-19. The assay was immunoSEQ multiplex PCR, and TCRdb's table has in-frame clones only and misses some. This table has some 200,000 clones, about 85% appearing once. The source material was peripheral blood. These receptors were taken from a woman aged 55 to 70 with acute or convalescent COVID-19.

V and J are TRBV20-1 and TRBJ1-2; no clear D gene. CDR3 length equals 11 residues. Trimming removed 4 bases at V and 4 bases at J, with 7 bases between. Germline V gene lookup returns CDR1 DFQATT and CDR2 SNEGSKA (reference sequence). CDR3: CSAIVSYGYTF. The CDR3 nucleotides read TGCAGTGCTATCGTCAGCTATGGCTACACCTTC.

The rearrangement links TRBV25-1 to TRBJ1-6, with D maybe TRBD1 (5 bases). CDR1 is MGHDK, CDR2 SYGVNS, per germline. V was clipped by 3 bases and J by 4 bases, with 7 bases between them. The CDR3 is 14 amino acids. CDR3 in DNA: TGTGCCAGCAGTGAGGCAGGGTATAATTCACCCCTCCACTTT. This codes for CASSEAGYNSPLHF.

V usage is TRBV25-1 and J usage is TRBJ2-7, with 7 nucleotides matching TRBD1. CDR3 length equals 14 residues. V was pared by 8 bases and J by 2 bases, with 9 bases of the junction left unmatched. Germline V gives CDR1 MGHDK, CDR2 SYGVNS. The CDR3: CASQKGAGPYEQYF. As DNA, the CDR3 is TGTGCCAGCCAGAAGGGGGCTGGCCCCTACGAGCAGTACTTC.

This clone was observed a single time. This rearrangement joins TRBV24-1 to TRBJ2-3; TRBD1 matches at 7 bases. CDR1 is KGHDR, CDR2 SFDVKD, per germline. CDR3 length: 16 residues. Trimming removed 6 bases from V and 3 bases from J; junction bases left unmatched: 11. In DNA, the CDR3 is TGTGCCACCAGTATCGGCAGGGGGTTCGTGACAGATACGCAGTATTTT. This codes for CATSIGRGFVTDTQYF.

The rearrangement uses TRBV30 and TRBJ1-1, with D unresolved. The CDR3 is 11 amino acids. Trimming removed 1 base from V and 8 bases from J, with 8 bases in between. CDR1 and CDR2 from the germline V gene are GTSNPN and SVGIG (reference sequence). This CDR3 is CAWSANSEAFF. CDR3 DNA sequence: TGTGCCTGGAGTGCTAACTCCGAAGCTTTCTTT.

The gene calls are TRBV24-1 and TRBJ2-2; D unclear. Trimming left V 0 bases short and J 7 bases short, with 8 bases between. The CDR3 length is 14 residues. Germline V gives CDR1 KGHDR, CDR2 SFDVKD. The CDR3 nucleotides read TGTGCCACCAGTGATTTGTGGCCTGGCGGGGAGCTGTTTTTT. It specifies CATSDLWPGGELFF.

This clone was recorded once. The rearrangement uses TRBV28 and TRBJ1-1; D is unclear. Trimming pared 5 bases from V and 0 bases from J, leaving 7 bases between. The CDR3 covers 13 residues. CDR1 MDHEN and CDR2 SYDVKM come from the germline V gene. CDR3 in amino acids: CASSPNLNTEAFF. The CDR3, as DNA: TGTGCCAGCAGTCCGAACTTGAACACTGAAGCTTTCTTT.

This clone is a singleton in its sample. This sequence joins TRBV5-1 and TRBJ1-2, with D maybe TRBD1 (5 bases). V shed 3 bases and J shed 6 bases, with 18 bases lying between them. The CDR3 is 15 amino acids. Germline CDR1 reads SGHRS; CDR2 reads YFSETQ. The CDR3 sequence: CASSSSPQGGDGYTF. The CDR3 coding sequence is TGCGCCAGCAGCTCCTCCCCGCAGGGTGGGGATGGCTACACCTTC. Drawing the rest from reference TRBV5-1 and TRBJ1-2, the complete variable domain is KAGVTQTPRYLIKTRGQQVTLSCSPISGHRSVSWYQQTPGQGLQFLFEYFSETQRNKGNFPGRFSGRQFSNSRSEMNVSTLELGDSALYLCASSSSPQGGDGYTFGSGTRLTVV.

The chain combines TRBV2 with TRBJ1-5; D gene uncertain. With 3 bases removed from V and 5 bases from J, the gap between germline ends came to 20 bases. The germline CDR1 and CDR2 sequences are SNHLY and FYNNEI. The CDR3 spans 17 residues. The CDR3 sequence is CASSDLVFVGRHQPQHF. The CDR3 coding sequence is TGTGCCAGCAGTGATTTGGTATTCGTGGGGAGGCATCAGCCCCAGCATTTT. Complete variable domain (other parts from reference TRBV2 and TRBJ1-5): EPEVTQTPSHQVTQMGQEVILRCVPISNHLYFYWYRQILGQKVEFLVSFYNNEISEKSEIFDDQFSVERPDGSNFTLKIRSTKLEDSAMYFCASSDLVFVGRHQPQHFGDGTRLSIL.

The CDR3 DNA is TGTGCCAGCAGTTCCAATACAGCCAAGGCGTCCGAGCAGTACTTC. Its translation: CASSSNTAKASEQYF. V and J are TRBV7-8 and TRBJ2-7; D is unresolved. The CDR3 covers 15 residues. The V end was cut by 6 bases, the J end by 6 bases, with 21 bases between. The V gene's germline CDR1 is SGHVS and CDR2 FQNEAQ.

The chain recombines TRBV11-3 with TRBJ1-1; D ambiguous. The CDR3 covers 15 residues. Germline-derived CDR1 and CDR2 are SGHNT and YENEEA. V dropped 1 base and J dropped 4 bases, with 13 bases sitting between them. The CDR3 region has the DNA TGTGCCAGCAGCTTAGGGGAGGGCTTGGGCACTGAAGCTTTCTTT. Its protein is CASSLGEGLGTEAFF. Together with reference TRBV11-3 and TRBJ1-1, the CDR3 gives the full variable domain: EAGVVQSPRYKIIEKKQPVAFWCNPISGHNTLYWYLQNLGQGPELLIRYENEEAVDDSQLPKDRFSAERLKGVDSTLKIQPAELGDSAVYLCASSLGEGLGTEAFFGQGTRLTVV.

The J gene is TRBJ2-7, the V gene TRBV7-8; D is possibly TRBD2 (5 bases). V lost 5 bases, J lost 3 bases, and 14 bases lay in between. Germline CDR1 and CDR2: SGHVS and FQNEAQ. The CDR3 sequence is 14 residues long. CDR3 DNA: TGTGCCAGCAGCGTCGGCCTCGGGGTCTACGAGCAGTACTTC. Amino acid sequence: CASSVGLGVYEQYF.

The chain carries TRBV28 and TRBJ1-5, with 8 bases lining up with TRBD1. Germline-derived CDR1 and CDR2 are MDHEN and SYDVKM. Trimming took 7 bases from V and 7 from J; bases not matched to a gene: 6. The CDR3 is 13 amino acids. CDR3 residues: CASNTGGSQPQHF. DNA of the CDR3: TGTGCCAGCAATACAGGGGGGAGCCAGCCCCAGCATTTT.

CDR3 loop: CASSPTGRGSNEQFF. The CDR3 DNA reads as TGTGCCAGCAGCCCAACAGGGAGGGGCAGCAATGAGCAGTTCTTC. J is TRBJ2-1 and V is TRBV3-1 (or the pseudogene TRBV3-2), with D possibly TRBD2 on 7 matching bases. The CDR3 has 15 amino acids. V was shortened by 4 bases and J by 6 bases, with 16 bases between the two germline ends. The germline V gene has CDR1 LGHDT and CDR2 YNNKEL (reference sequence).

On this clone: This may be a read error, as it is one base from a much larger clone. Other DNA sequences in the same sample also yield this CDR3. The chain combines TRBV5-1 with TRBJ2-2, with 7 bases aligning to TRBD1. Germline V lookup: CDR1 SGHRS, CDR2 YFSETQ. The CDR3 extends over 15 amino acids. The CDR3 here is CAREDRIGYTGELFF. The CDR3 nucleotides read TGCGCCAGGGAGGACAGGATAGGGTACACCGGGGAACTGTTTTTT.

V and J are TRBV6-5 and TRBJ1-2; 7 bases match TRBD1. Germline CDR1 MNHEY, CDR2 SVGAGI. After removal of 6 bases from V and 2 bases from J, the junction contained 3 bases not matched to a gene. The CDR3 sequence is 13 residues long. The CDR3 spells CASRPGQNYGYTF. CDR3 in DNA: TGTGCCAGCAGACCGGGACAGAACTATGGCTACACCTTC.

The chain is built from TRBV12-5 and TRBJ1-1; D gene uncertain. This CDR3 region has 13 residues. CDR1 LGHNT and CDR2 FRNRAP come from the germline V gene. Trimming took off 6 bases at V and 2 bases at J, with 10 bases between the two ends. The CDR3 loop reads CASGVRLNTEAFF. The DNA for the CDR3 is TGTGCTAGTGGGGTGCGACTTAACACTGAAGCTTTCTTT.

Only a few counts were recorded for this clone. The chain employs TRBV29-1 and TRBJ2-7; D is unresolved. Germline V lookup: CDR1 SQVTM, CDR2 ANQGSEA. The length of the CDR3 is 11 residues. Trimming left V 7 bases short and J 3 bases short, with 10 bases between. The CDR3 loop is CSAFHGYEQYF. CDR3 sequence (DNA): TGCAGCGCCTTCCACGGCTACGAGCAGTACTTC.

The V and J genes are TRBV10-3 and TRBJ1-5; TRBD1 is a possible D gene (5 bases). The V gene lost 6 bases and the J gene lost 4 bases, with 13 bases spanning the gap. The germline gives CDR1 ENHRY, CDR2 SYGVKD. CDR3 length: 14 residues. The CDR3 is CAISQDIQNQPQHF. CDR3 DNA sequence: TGTGCCATCAGCCAGGACATTCAGAATCAGCCCCAGCATTTT.

The chain links TRBV14 to TRBJ2-2; 10 nucleotides match TRBD2. CDR1 and CDR2 (germline): SGHDN, FVKESK. The CDR3 contains 14 residues. The V gene end was trimmed by 5 bases and the J gene end by 8 bases; junction bases not matched to a gene: 5. The CDR3 nucleotides are TGTGCCAGCAGCGGACTAGCGGAGCTAGGGGAGCTGTTTTTT. It yields the protein CASSGLAELGELFF.

V and J are TRBV5-6 and TRBJ1-3, with D tentatively TRBD1 (5 bases). The CDR3 runs 16 residues. Germline V gene sequence: CDR1 SGHDT, CDR2 YYEEEE. The V and J ends lost 4 bases and 0 bases respectively, with 14 bases between them. This CDR3 reads CASSTPQAYSGNTIYF. The CDR3 coding sequence is TGTGCCAGCAGCACCCCACAGGCTTACTCTGGAAACACCATATATTTT. Filled out from reference TRBV5-6 and TRBJ1-3, the complete variable domain reads DAGVTQSPTHLIKTRGQQVTLRCSPKSGHDTVSWYQQALGQGPQFIFQYYEEEERQRGNFPDRFSGHQFPNYSSELNVNALLLGDSALYLCASSTPQAYSGNTIYFGEGSWLTVV.

The chain couples TRBV11-3 to TRBJ1-4; TRBD1 might be the D (6 bases). The CDR3 has 14 residues. V lost 5 bases to trimming and J lost 7 bases, with 14 bases between them. The germline gives CDR1 SGHNT, CDR2 YENEEA. The CDR3 spells CASSTEGDREKLFF. DNA for the CDR3: TGTGCCAGCAGCACCGAGGGGGACCGTGAAAAACTGTTTTTT.

The chain combines TRBV28 with TRBJ1-2; 7 nucleotides agree with TRBD1. With V trimmed by 7 bases and J by 4 bases, 3 bases remained unmatched. This CDR3 is built from 12 residues. CDR1 and CDR2 (germline): MDHEN, SYDVKM. This CDR3 is CASMRQGYGYTF. CDR3 sequence (DNA): TGTGCCAGCATGCGACAGGGCTATGGCTACACCTTC.

V and J are TRBV5-4 and TRBJ2-1; 8 bases agree with TRBD2. The CDR3 length is 13 residues. Trimming removed 4 bases from V and 8 bases from J; junction bases left unmatched: 5. Germline CDR1 and CDR2: SGHNT and YYREEE (reference sequence). The CDR3 loop is CASSDRTSYEQFF. The CDR3 coding sequence is TGTGCCAGCAGCGACCGGACTAGCTATGAGCAGTTCTTC.

This clone was recorded a few times. The chain recombines TRBV10-1 with TRBJ1-1; D may be TRBD1 (5 bases). The CDR3 length is 13 residues. V was clipped by 6 bases and J by 7 bases, with 15 bases between them. Germline V CDR1 and CDR2: WNHNN, SYGVQD (reference sequence). The CDR3 spells CASRSGGGGEAFF. The DNA for the CDR3 is TGCGCCAGCAGGTCTGGCGGCGGGGGTGAAGCTTTCTTT.